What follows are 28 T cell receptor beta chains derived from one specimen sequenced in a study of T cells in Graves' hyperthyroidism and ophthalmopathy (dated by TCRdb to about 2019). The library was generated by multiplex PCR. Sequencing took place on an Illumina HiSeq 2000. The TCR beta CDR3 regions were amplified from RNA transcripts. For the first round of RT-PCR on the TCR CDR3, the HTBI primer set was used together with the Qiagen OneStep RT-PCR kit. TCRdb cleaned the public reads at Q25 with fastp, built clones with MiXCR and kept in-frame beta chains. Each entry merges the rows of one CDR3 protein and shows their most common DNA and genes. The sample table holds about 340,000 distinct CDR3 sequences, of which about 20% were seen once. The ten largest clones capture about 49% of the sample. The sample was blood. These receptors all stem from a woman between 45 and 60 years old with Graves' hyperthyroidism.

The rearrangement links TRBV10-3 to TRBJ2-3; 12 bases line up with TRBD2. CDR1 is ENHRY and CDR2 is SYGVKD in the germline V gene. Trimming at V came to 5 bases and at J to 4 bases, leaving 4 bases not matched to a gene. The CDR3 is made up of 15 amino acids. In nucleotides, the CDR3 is TGTGCCATCAGTCCCGGACTAGCGGGGTCAGATACGCAGTATTTT. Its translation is CAISPGLAGSDTQYF.

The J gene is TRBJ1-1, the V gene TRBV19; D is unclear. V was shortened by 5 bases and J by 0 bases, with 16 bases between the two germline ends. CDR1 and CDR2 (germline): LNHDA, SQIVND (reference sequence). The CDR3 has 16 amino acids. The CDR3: CASSWGSPPMNTEAFF. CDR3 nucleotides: TGTGCCAGTAGTTGGGGAAGCCCCCCCATGAACACTGAAGCTTTCTTT.

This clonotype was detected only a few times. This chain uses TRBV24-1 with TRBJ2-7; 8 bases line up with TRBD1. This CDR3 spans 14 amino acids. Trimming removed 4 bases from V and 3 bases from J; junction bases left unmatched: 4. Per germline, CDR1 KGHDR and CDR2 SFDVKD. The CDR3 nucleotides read TGTGCCACCAGTGACCGGGACAGGTACTACGAGCAGTACTTC. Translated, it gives CATSDRDRYYEQYF.

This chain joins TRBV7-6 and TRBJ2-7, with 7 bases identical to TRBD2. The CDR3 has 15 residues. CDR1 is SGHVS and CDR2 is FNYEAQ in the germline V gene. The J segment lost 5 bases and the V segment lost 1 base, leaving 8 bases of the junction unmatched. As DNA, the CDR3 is TGTGCCAGCAGCTTAGGGGGGGGGGTGACCGACGAGCAGTACTTC. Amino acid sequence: CASSLGGGVTDEQYF.

CDR3 in amino acids: CASRITRTGDGYTF. In DNA, the CDR3 is TGTGCCAGTAGGATCACTCGGACAGGGGATGGCTACACCTTC. The chain recombines TRBV19 with TRBJ1-2; 9 bases are shared with TRBD1. This CDR3 comprises 14 residues. V lost 6 bases and J lost 6; bases outside the gene matches: 8. Germline V gene data show CDR1 as LNHDA and CDR2 as SQIVND (reference sequence).

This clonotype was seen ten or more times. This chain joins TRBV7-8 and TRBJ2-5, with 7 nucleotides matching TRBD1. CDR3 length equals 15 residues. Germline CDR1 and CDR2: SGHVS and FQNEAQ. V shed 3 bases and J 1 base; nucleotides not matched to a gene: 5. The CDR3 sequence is CASSLGTDFQETQYF. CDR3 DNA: TGTGCCAGCAGCTTGGGGACAGACTTCCAAGAGACCCAGTACTTC. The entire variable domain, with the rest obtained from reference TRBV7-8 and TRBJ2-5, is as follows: GAGVSQSPRYKVAKRGQDVALRCDPISGHVSLFWYQQALGQGPEFLTYFQNEAQLDKSGLPSDRFFAERPEGSVSTLKIQRTQQEDSAVYLCASSLGTDFQETQYFGPGTRLLVL.

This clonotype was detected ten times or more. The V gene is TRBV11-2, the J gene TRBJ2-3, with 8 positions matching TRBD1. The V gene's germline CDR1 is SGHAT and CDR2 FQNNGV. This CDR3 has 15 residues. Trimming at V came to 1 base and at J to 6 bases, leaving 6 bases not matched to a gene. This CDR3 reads CASSLGGTGGDTQYF. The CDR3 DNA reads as TGTGCCAGCAGCTTAGGGGGGACAGGAGGGGATACGCAGTATTTT.

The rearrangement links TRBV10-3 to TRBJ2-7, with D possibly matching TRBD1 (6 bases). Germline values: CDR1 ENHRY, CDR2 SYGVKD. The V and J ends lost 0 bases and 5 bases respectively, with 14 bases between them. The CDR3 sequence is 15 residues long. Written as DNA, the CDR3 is TGTGCCATCAGTGAGTCGGGACAAGGAGGCCACGAGCAGTACTTC. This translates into CAISESGQGGHEQYF.

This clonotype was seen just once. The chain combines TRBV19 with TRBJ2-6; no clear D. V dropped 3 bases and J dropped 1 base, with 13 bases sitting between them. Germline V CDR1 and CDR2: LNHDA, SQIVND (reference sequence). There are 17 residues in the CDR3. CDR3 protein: CASSMLVSESGANVLTF. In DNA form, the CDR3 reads TGTGCCAGTAGTATGCTGGTGTCCGAATCTGGGGCCAACGTCCTGACTTTC.

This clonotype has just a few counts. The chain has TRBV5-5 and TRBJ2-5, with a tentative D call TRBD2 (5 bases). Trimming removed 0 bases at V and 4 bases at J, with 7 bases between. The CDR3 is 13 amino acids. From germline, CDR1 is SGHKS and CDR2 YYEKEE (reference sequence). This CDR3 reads CASSLAEGETQYF. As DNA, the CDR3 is TGTGCCAGCAGCTTGGCTGAGGGAGAGACCCAGTACTTC.

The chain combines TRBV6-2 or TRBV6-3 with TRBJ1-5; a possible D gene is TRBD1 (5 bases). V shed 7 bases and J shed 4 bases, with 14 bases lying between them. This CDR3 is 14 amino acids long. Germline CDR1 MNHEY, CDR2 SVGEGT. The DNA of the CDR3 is TGTGCCAGCACCGCAGGGCCTCGGAATCAGCCCCAGCATTTT. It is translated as CASTAGPRNQPQHF.

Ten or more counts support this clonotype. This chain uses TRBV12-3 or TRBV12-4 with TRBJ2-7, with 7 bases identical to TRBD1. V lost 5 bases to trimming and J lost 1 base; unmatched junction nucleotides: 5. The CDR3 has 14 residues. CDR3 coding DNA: TGTGCCAGCAGTGTTACGACAGGGTCCTACGAGCAGTACTTC. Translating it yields CASSVTTGSYEQYF.

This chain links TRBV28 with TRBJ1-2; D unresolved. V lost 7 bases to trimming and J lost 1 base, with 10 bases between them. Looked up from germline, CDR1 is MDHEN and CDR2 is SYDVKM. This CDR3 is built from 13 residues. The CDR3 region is CASNRANNYGYTF. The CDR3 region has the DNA TGTGCCAGCAACCGGGCCAATAACTATGGCTACACCTTC.

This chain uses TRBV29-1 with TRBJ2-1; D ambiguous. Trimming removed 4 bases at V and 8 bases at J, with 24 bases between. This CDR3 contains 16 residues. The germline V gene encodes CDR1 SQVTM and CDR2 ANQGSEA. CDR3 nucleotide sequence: TGCAGCGTTGTGATAGTTAGGGTAGATTCAACCCATGAGCAGTTCTTC. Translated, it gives CSVVIVRVDSTHEQFF.

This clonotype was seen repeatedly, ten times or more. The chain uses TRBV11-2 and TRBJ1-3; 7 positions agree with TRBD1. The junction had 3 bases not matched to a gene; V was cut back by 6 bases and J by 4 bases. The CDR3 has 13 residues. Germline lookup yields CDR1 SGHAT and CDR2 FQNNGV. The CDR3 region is CASRQGHGNTIYF. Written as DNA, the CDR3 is TGTGCCAGCAGACAGGGGCACGGAAACACCATATATTTT.

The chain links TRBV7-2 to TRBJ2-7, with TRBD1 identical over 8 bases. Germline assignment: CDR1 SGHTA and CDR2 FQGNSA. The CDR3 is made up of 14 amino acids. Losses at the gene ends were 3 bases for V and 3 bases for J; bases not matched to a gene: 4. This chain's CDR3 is CASSFRGQDYEQYF. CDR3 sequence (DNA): TGTGCCAGCAGCTTCCGGGGACAGGACTACGAGCAGTACTTC.

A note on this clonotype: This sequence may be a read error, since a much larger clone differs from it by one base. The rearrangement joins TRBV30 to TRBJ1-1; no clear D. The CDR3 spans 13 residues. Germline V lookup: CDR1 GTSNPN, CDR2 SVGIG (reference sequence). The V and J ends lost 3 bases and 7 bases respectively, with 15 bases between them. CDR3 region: CAWRSWEYNEAFF. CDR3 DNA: TGTGCCTGGAGAAGTTGGGAGTATAATGAAGCTTTCTTT. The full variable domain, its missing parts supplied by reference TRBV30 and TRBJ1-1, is SQTIHQWPATLVQPVGSPLSLECTVEGTSNPNLYWYRQAAGRGLQLLFYSVGIGQISSEVPQNLSASRPQDRQFILSSKKLLLSDSGFYLCAWRSWEYNEAFFGQGTRLTVV.

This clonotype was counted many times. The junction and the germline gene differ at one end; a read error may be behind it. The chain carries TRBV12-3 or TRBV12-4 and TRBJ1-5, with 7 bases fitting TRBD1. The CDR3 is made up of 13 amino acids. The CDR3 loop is CASSRDSKQPQHF. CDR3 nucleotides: TGTGCCAGCAGCCGGGACAGCAAACAGCCCCAGCATTTT.

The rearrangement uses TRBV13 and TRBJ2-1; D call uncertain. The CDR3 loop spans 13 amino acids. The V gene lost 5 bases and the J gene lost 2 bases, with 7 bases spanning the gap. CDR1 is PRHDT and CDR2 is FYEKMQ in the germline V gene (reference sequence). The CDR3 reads CASSPRTYNEQFF. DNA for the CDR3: TGTGCCAGCAGCCCCCGGACCTACAATGAGCAGTTCTTC.

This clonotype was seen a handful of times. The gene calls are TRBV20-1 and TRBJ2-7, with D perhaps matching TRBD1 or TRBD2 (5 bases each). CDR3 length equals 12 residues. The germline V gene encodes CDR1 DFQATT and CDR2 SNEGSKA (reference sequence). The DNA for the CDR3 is TGCACTTCACCGGGGCCCAACTACGAGCAGTACTTC. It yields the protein CTSPGPNYEQYF.

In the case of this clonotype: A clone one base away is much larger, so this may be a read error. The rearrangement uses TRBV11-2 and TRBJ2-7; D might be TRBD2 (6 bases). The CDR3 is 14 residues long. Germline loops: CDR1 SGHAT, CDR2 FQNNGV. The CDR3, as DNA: TGTGCCGGCAGCTTCTACGGGAGCTCCTACGAGCAGTACGTC. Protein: CAGSFYGSSYEQYV.

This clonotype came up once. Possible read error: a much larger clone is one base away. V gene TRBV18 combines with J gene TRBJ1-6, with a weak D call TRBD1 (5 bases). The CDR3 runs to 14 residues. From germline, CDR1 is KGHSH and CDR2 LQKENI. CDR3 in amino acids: CVSSPRDHNSPLHF. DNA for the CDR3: TGTGTCAGCTCACCACGGGACCATAATTCACCCCTCCACTTT.

The CDR3 DNA reads as TGTGCCAGCAGCCAGGTCGGGAACTCTGGGGCCAACGTCCTGACTTTC. Amino acids: CASSQVGNSGANVLTF. The chain employs TRBV14 and TRBJ2-6; D possibly corresponds to TRBD2 (5 bases). The germline gives CDR1 SGHDN, CDR2 FVKESK. The CDR3 extends over 16 amino acids. With 3 bases removed from V and 0 bases from J, the gap between germline ends came to 9 bases. The whole variable domain, remainder taken from reference TRBV14 and TRBJ2-6, is EAGVTQFPSHSVIEKGQTVTLRCDPISGHDNLYWYRRVMGKEIKFLLHFVKESKQDESGMPNNRFLAERTGGTYSTLKVQPAELEDSGVYFCASSQVGNSGANVLTFGAGSRLTVL.

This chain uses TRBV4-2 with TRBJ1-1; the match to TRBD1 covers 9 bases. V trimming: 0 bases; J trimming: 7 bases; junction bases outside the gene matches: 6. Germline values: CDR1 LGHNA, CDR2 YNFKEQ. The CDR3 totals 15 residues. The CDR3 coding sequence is TGTGCCAGCAGCCAAGACGTTACAGGGGGCGGTGAAGCTTTCTTT. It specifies CASSQDVTGGGEAFF.

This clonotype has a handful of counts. The CDR3 spells CASSIDAPGNTEAFF. CDR3 bases: TGTGCCAGTAGTATAGATGCGCCAGGAAACACTGAAGCTTTCTTT. V gene TRBV19 combines with J gene TRBJ1-1; D is uncertain. The CDR3 runs 15 residues. The ends were cut back, 0 bases at V and 2 bases at J, with 10 bases in the middle. Germline CDR1 and CDR2: LNHDA and SQIVND (reference sequence).

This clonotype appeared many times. The CDR3 region has the DNA TGTGCCAGCAGTCATCACCTAGCGGGGGGTAGCACAGATACGCAGTATTTT. It yields the protein CASSHHLAGGSTDTQYF. The rearrangement uses TRBV2 and TRBJ2-3; 11 bases match TRBD2. This CDR3 has 17 residues. The trim removed 5 bases at V and 0 bases at J, leaving 7 bases unmatched. Per the germline V gene, CDR1 is SNHLY and CDR2 is FYNNEI.

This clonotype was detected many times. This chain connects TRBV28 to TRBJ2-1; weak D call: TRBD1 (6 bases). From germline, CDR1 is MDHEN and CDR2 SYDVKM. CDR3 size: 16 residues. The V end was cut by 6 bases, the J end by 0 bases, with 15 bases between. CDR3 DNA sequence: TGTGCCAGCAGACAAGGACAGCCCAGCTCCTACAATGAGCAGTTCTTC. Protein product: CASRQGQPSSYNEQFF.

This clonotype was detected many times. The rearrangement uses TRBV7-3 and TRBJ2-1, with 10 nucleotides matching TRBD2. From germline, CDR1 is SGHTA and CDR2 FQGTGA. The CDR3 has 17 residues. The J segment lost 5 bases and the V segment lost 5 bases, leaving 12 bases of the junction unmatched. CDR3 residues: CASSPSGGAVLNNEQFF. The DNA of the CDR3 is TGTGCCAGCAGCCCAAGCGGGGGGGCGGTATTAAACAATGAGCAGTTCTTC.